This entry features one T cell receptor beta chain sequence. The data stem from a study of T-cell memory formation after mild COVID-19. Study at large: In these data, TCR clusters were largely donor specific.

A single record per CDR3 protein comes from TCRdb applying MiXCR to the 5' RACE reads. The sample records a few hundred thousand distinct CDR3 sequences, under 30% being singletons. CDR1 and CDR2 (germline): MDHEN, SYDVKM. This CDR3 region has 11 residues. Trimming removed 4 bases from V and 10 bases from J, with 7 bases in between. This sequence was found in an adult woman who had mild COVID-19 (a few samples of this study predate the infection). Cell type and time point are not known. This chain joins TRBV28 and TRBJ1-4; D unclear. Sequenced input: PBMCs or a T cell subset sorted from them (not recorded which). The CDR3 protein is CASSSRGKLFF. Written as DNA, the CDR3 is TGTGCCAGCAGTTCGCGGGGAAAACTGTTTTTT.